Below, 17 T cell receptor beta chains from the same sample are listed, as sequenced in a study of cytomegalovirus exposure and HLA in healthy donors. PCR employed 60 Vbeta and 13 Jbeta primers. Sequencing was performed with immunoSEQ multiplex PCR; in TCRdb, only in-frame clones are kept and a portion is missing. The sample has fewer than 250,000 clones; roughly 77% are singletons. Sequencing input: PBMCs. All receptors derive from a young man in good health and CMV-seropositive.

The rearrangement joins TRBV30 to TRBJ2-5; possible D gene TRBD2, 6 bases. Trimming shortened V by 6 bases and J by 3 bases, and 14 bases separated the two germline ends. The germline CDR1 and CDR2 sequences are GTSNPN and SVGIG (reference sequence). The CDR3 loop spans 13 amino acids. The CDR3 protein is CACREDSKETQYF. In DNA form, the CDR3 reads TGTGCCTGTAGGGAGGATAGTAAAGAGACCCAGTACTTC.

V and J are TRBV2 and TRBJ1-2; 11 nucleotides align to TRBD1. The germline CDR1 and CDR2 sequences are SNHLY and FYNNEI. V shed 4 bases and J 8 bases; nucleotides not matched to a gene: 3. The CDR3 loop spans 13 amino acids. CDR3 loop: CASSVGQGAGYTF. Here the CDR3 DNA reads TGTGCCAGCAGTGTCGGACAGGGGGCGGGCTACACCTTC.

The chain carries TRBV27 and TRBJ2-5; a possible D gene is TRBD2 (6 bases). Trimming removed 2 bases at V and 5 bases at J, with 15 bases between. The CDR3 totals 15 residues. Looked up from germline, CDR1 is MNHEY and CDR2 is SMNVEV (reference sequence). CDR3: CASSLGTSSRETQYF. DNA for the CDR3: TGTGCCAGCAGTTTAGGTACTAGCTCCAGGGAGACCCAGTACTTC.

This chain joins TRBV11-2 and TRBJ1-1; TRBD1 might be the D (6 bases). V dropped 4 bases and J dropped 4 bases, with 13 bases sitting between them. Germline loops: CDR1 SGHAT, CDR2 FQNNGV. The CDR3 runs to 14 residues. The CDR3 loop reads CASSSAGGATEAFF. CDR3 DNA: TGTGCCAGCAGCTCGGCGGGGGGGGCCACTGAAGCTTTCTTT.

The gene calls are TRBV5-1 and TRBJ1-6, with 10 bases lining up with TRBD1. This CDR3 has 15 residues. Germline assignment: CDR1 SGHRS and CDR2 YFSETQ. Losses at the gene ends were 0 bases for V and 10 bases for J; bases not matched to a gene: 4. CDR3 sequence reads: CASSLAGQGESPLHF. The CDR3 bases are TGCGCCAGCAGCTTGGCCGGACAGGGGGAATCACCCCTCCACTTT.

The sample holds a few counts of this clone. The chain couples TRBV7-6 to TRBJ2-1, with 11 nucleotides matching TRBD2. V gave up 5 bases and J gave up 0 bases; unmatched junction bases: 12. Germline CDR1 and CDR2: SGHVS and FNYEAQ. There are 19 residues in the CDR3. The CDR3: CASSHPTSGGLSSYNEQFF. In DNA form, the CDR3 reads TGTGCCAGCAGCCATCCAACTAGCGGGGGACTCAGCTCCTACAATGAGCAGTTCTTC.

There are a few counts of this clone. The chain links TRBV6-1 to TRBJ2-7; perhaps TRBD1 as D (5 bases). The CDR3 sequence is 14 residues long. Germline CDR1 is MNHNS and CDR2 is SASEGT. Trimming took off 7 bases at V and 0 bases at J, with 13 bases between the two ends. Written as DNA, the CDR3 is TGTGCCAGCATTTTGTCAGGGAACTCCTACGAGCAGTACTTC. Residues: CASILSGNSYEQYF.

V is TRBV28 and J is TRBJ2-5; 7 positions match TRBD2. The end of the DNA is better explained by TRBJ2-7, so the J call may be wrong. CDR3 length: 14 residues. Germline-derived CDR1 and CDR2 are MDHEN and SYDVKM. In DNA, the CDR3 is TGTGCCAGCAGCGGCCTAGCGGACCTCTACGAGCAGTACTTC. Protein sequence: CASSGLADLYEQYF.

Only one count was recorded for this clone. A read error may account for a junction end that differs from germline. The CDR3 is CSSSLVVSESGNQPQHF. Here the CDR3 DNA reads TGTTCCAGCAGCTTAGTTGTCTCGGAGAGCGGGAATCAGCCCCAGCATTTT. The rearrangement uses TRBV7-9 and TRBJ1-5; D ambiguous. Germline CDR1 and CDR2: SEHNR and FQNEAQ (reference sequence). The CDR3 sequence is 17 residues long. Based on the CDR3 plus reference TRBV7-9 and TRBJ1-5, the full variable domain is DTGVSQNPRHKITKRGQNVTFRCDPISEHNRLYWYRQTLGQGPEFLTYFQNEAQLEKSRLLSDRFSAERPKGSFSTLEIQRTEQGDSAMYLCSSSLVVSESGNQPQHFGDGTRLSIL.

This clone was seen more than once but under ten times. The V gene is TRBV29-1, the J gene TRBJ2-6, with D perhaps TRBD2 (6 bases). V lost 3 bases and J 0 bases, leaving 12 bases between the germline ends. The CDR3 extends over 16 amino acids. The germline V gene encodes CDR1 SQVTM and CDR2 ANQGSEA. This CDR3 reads CSVEGGSYSGANVLTF. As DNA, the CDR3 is TGCAGCGTTGAGGGGGGTAGCTACTCTGGGGCCAACGTCCTGACTTTC.

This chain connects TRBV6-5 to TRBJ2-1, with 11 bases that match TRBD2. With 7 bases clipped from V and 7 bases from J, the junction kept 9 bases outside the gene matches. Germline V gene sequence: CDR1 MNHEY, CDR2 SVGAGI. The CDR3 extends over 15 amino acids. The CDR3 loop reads CASTIAGGPWNEQFF. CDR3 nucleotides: TGTGCCAGCACCATAGCGGGGGGGCCTTGGAATGAGCAGTTCTTC.

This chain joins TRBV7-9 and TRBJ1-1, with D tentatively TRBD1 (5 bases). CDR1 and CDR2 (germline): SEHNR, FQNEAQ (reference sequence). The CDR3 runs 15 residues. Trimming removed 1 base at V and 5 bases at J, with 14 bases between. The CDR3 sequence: CASSLGTSGITEAFF. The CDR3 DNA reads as TGTGCCAGCAGCTTAGGAACCTCAGGGATTACTGAAGCTTTCTTT. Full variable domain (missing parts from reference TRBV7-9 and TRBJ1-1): DTGVSQNPRHKITKRGQNVTFRCDPISEHNRLYWYRQTLGQGPEFLTYFQNEAQLEKSRLLSDRFSAERPKGSFSTLEIQRTEQGDSAMYLCASSLGTSGITEAFFGQGTRLTVV.

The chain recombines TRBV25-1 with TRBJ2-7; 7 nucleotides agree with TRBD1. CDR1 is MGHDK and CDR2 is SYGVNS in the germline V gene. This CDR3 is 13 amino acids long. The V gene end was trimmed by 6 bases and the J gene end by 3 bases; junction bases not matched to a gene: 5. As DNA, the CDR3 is TGTGCCAGCAGAACGACAGGGAACTACGAGCAGTACTTC. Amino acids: CASRTTGNYEQYF.

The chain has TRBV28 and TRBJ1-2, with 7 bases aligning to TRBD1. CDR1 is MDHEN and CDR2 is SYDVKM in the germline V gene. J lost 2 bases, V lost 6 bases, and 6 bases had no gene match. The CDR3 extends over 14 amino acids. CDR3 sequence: CASSLGTENYGYTF. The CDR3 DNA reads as TGTGCCAGCAGCCTAGGGACAGAGAACTATGGCTACACCTTC.

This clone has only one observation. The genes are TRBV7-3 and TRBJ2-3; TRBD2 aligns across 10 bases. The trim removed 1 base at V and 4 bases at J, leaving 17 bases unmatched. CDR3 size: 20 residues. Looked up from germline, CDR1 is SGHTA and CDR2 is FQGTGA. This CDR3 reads CASSLKFGLAGGEIPDTQYF. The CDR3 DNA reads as TGTGCCAGCAGCTTAAAGTTTGGGTTAGCGGGGGGCGAAATACCAGATACGCAGTATTTT. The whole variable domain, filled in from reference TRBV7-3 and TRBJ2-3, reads GAGVSQTPSNKVTEKGKYVELRCDPISGHTALYWYRQSLGQGPEFLIYFQGTGAADDSGLPNDRFFAVRPEGSVSTLKIQRTERGDSAVYLCASSLKFGLAGGEIPDTQYFGPGTRLTVL.

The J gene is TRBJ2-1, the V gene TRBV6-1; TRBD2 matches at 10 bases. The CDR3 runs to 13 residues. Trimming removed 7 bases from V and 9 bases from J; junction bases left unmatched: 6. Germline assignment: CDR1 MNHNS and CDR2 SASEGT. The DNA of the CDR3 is TGTGCCAGCAATCTAGCGGGAGTCAGTGAGCAGTTCTTC. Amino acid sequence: CASNLAGVSEQFF.

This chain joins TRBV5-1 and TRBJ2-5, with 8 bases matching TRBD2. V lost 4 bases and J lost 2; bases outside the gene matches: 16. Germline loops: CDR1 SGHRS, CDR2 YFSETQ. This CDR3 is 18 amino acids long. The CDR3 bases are TGCGCCAGCAGCGTAATTCCGGGTAGCGGGACCCTTCAAGAGACCCAGTACTTC. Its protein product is CASSVIPGSGTLQETQYF.